These T cell receptor beta chains were read from a single sample in a study of beta chain features in type 1 diabetes. TCRdb's copy holds only in-frame clones and misses some; the assay was immunoSEQ multiplex PCR. The table lists about 290,000 clones, roughly 8% of them singletons, with 1% in the top ten. Sequencing was carried out using central memory CD4+ T cells from blood. The receptors originated from a woman in her late teens or twenties in good health. Both conserved end residues are part of each CDR3. Each record gives: V gene, D gene, J gene, clone size, CDR3 protein, CDR3 DNA. D genes are given only for firm matches. The listing skips clone size in some rows; elsewhere it reads once, few, many or a size class.

>TRBV20-1|.|TRBJ2-1|.
CRANEQFF
TGCAGAGCAAATGAGCAGTTCTTC
>TRBV7-6|.|TRBJ2-1|.
CASSLVGASEQFF
TGTGCCAGCAGCTTAGTAGGGGCCAGTGAGCAGTTCTTC
>TRBV19|TRBD1|TRBJ1-1|few
CASNNRGNTEAFF
TGTGCCAGTAATAACAGGGGGAACACTGAAGCTTTCTTT
>TRBV5-1|TRBD1|TRBJ1-6|.
CASSSDRSGHSPLHF
TGCGCCAGCAGCTCGGACAGGTCGGGGCATTCACCCCTCCACTTT
>TRBV11-3|TRBD2|TRBJ2-1|few
CASSLAGENEQFF
TGTGCCAGCAGCTTGGCGGGGGAGAATGAGCAGTTCTTC
>TRBV30|.|TRBJ1-1|few
CAWKGGNTEAFF
TGTGCCTGGAAGGGCGGGAACACTGAAGCTTTCTTT
>TRBV2|TRBD2|TRBJ2-4|few
CASSPWTSGGKNIQYF
TGTGCCAGCAGTCCTTGGACTAGCGGGGGGAAAAACATTCAGTACTTC
>TRBV7-2|TRBD1|TRBJ2-1|few
CASSSRQGGGNEQFF
TGTGCCAGCAGCTCGAGACAGGGGGGAGGGAATGAGCAGTTCTTC
>TRBV9|.|TRBJ1-1|.
CASSSKGTMNTEAFF
TGTGCCAGCAGCTCAAAGGGCACCATGAACACTGAAGCTTTCTTT
>TRBV7-9|.|TRBJ2-1|many
CASVDHDAYNEQFF
TGTGCCAGCGTGGACCATGATGCCTACAATGAGCAGTTCTTC
>TRBV5-5|.|TRBJ2-3|few
CASSLAASADTQYF
TGTGCCAGCAGCTTGGCGGCTAGCGCAGATACGCAGTATTTT
>TRBV6-5|.|TRBJ2-5|.
CASSYDSRPGAQYF
TGTGCCAGCAGTTACGATTCACGTCCCGGGGCCCAGTACTTC
>TRBV9|TRBD1|TRBJ1-1|few
CASSPQGQGGWAFF
TGTGCCAGCAGCCCCCAAGGACAGGGAGGGTGGGCTTTCTTT
>TRBV6-6|TRBD1|TRBJ1-5|.
CASSLQGFSNQPQHF
TGTGCCAGCAGTTTACAGGGGTTCAGCAATCAGCCCCAGCATTTT
>TRBV27|.|TRBJ2-3|many
CASKTQADTQYF
TGTGCCAGCAAGACTCAGGCAGATACGCAGTATTTT
>TRBV7-9|TRBD1|TRBJ1-1|few
CASSPEGQLSQAFF
TGTGCCAGCAGCCCAGAGGGACAGCTTTCCCAAGCTTTCTTT
>TRBV15|.|TRBJ1-1|.
CATSRERTWGQAFF
TGTGCCACCAGCAGAGAGCGGACTTGGGGTCAAGCTTTCTTT